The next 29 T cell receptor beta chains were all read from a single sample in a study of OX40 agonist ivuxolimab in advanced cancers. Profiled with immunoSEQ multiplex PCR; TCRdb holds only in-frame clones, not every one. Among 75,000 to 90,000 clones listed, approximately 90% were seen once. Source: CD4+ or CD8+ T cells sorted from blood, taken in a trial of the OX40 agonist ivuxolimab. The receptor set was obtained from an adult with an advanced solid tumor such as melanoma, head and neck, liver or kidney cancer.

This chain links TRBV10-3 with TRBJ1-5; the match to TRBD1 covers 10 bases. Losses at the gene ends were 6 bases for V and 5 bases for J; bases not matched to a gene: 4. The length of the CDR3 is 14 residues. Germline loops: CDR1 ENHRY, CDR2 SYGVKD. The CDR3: CAISRGTGDQPQHF. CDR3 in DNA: TGTGCCATCAGCAGAGGGACAGGGGATCAGCCCCAGCATTTT.

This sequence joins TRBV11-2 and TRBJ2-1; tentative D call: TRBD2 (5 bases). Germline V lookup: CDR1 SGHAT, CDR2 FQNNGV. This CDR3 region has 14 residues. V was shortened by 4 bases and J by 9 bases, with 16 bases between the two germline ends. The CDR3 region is CASSSERAGIEQFF. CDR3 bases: TGTGCCAGCAGCTCCGAACGGGCGGGCATTGAGCAGTTCTTC.

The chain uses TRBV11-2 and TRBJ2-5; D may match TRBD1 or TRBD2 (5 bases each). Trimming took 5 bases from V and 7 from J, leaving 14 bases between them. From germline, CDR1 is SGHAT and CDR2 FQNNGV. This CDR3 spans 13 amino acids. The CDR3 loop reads CASSPGTGGTQYF. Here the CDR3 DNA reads TGTGCCAGCAGCCCGGGGACCGGCGGGACCCAGTACTTC. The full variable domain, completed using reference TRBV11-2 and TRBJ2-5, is EAGVAQSPRYKIIEKRQSVAFWCNPISGHATLYWYQQILGQGPKLLIQFQNNGVVDDSQLPKDRFSAERLKGVDSTLKIQPAKLEDSAVYLCASSPGTGGTQYFGPGTRLLVL.

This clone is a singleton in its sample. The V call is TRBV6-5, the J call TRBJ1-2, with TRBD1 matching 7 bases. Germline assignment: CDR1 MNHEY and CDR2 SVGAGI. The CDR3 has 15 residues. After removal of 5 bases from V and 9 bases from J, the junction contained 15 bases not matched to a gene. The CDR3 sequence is CASSTTDRRRESYTF. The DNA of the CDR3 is TGTGCCAGCAGTACCACGGACAGGCGTCGGGAAAGCTACACCTTC.

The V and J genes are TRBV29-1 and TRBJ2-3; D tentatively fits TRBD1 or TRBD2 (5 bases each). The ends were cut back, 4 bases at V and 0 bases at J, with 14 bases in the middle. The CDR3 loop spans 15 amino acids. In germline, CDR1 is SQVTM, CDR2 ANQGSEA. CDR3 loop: CSVVAGTASTDTQYF. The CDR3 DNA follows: TGCAGCGTTGTTGCCGGGACGGCTAGCACAGATACGCAGTATTTT.

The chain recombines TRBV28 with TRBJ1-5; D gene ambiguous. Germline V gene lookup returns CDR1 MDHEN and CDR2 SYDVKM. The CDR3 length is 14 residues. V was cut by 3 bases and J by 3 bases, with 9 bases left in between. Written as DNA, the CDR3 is TGTGCCAGCAGTTTCGCAGTACTCAATCAGCCCCAGCATTTT. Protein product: CASSFAVLNQPQHF.

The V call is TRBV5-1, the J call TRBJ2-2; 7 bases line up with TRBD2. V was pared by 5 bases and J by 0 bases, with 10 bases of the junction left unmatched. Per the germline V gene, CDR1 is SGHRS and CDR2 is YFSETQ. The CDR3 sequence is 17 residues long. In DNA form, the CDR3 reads TGCGCCAGCAGTTGGGCCCGGGCGGGAGCGAACACCGGGGAGCTGTTTTTT. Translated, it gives CASSWARAGANTGELFF.

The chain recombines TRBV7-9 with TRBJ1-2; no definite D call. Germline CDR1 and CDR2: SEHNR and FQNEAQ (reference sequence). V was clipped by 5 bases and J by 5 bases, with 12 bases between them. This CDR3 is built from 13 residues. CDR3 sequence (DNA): TGTGCCAGCAGCCCCTCATCCGATTATGGCTACACCTTC. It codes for CASSPSSDYGYTF.

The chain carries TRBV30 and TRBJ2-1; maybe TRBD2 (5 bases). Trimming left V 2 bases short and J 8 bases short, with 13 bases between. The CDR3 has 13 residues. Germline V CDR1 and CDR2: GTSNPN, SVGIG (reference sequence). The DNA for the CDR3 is TGTGCCTGGAGTTCGGGCGTGCGGGATGAGCAGTTCTTC. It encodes CAWSSGVRDEQFF.

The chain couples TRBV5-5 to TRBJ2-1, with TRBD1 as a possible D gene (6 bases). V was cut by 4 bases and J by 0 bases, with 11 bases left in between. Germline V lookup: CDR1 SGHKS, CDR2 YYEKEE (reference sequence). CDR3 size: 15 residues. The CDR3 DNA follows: TGTGCCAGCAGCCCACAGGGTAGCTCCTACAATGAGCAGTTCTTC. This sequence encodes CASSPQGSSYNEQFF.

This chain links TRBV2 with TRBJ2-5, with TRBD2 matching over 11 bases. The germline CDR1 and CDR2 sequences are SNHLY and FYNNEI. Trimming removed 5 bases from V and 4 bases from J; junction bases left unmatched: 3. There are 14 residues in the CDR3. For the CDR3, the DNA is TGTGCCAGCAGTTCTGGACTAGCGGGAGAGACCCAGTACTTC. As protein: CASSSGLAGETQYF.

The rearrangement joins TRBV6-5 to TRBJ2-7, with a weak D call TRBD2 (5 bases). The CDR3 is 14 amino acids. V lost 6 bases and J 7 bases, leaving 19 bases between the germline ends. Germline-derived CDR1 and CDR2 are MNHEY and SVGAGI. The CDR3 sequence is CASSLNYLSGEQYF. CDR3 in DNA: TGTGCCAGCAGCCTGAACTACCTGTCGGGGGAGCAGTACTTC.

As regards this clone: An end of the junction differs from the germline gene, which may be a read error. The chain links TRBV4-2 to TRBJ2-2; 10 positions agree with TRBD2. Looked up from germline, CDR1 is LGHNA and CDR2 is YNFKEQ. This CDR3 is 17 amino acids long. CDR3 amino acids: CASSQDKSSGRHGELFF. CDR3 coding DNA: TGTGCCAGCAGTCAAGATAAGTCTAGCGGGAGACACGGGGAGCTGTTTTTT.

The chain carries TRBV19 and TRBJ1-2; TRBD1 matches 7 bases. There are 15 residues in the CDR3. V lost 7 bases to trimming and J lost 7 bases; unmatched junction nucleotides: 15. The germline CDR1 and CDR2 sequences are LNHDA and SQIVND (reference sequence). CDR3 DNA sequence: TGTGCCAGTAAGAGGGGGCTCGCTGGGACGACTGGCTACACCTTC. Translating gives CASKRGLAGTTGYTF.

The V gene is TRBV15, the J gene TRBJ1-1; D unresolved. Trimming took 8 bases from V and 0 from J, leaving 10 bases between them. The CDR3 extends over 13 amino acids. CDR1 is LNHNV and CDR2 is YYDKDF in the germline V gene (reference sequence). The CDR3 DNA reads TGTGCCACCTCATACATAATGAACACTGAAGCTTTCTTT. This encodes CATSYIMNTEAFF.

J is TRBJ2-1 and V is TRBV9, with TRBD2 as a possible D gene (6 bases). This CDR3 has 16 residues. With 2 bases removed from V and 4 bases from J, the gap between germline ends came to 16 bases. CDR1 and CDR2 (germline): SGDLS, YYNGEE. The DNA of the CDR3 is TGTGCCAGCAGCGTTGATCCCGTCGGGGGTTACAATGAGCAGTTCTTC. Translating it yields CASSVDPVGGYNEQFF.

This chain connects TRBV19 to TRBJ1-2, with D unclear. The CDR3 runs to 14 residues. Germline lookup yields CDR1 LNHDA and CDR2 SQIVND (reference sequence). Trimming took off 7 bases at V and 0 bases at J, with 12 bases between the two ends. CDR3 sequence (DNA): TGTGCCAGTAAAGGACCTTCGTCTAACTATGGCTACACCTTC. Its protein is CASKGPSSNYGYTF.

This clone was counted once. The CDR3 DNA follows: TGCGCCAGCAGCTTGAATACAGCGCAAGAGACCCAGTACTTC. Residues: CASSLNTAQETQYF. V is TRBV5-1 and J is TRBJ2-5; no definite D call. CDR3 size: 14 residues. Trimming stripped 1 base from V and 2 bases from J, with 9 bases between. Germline CDR1 is SGHRS and CDR2 is YFSETQ. Full variable domain (rest looked up from reference TRBV5-1 and TRBJ2-5): KAGVTQTPRYLIKTRGQQVTLSCSPISGHRSVSWYQQTPGQGLQFLFEYFSETQRNKGNFPGRFSGRQFSNSRSEMNVSTLELGDSALYLCASSLNTAQETQYFGPGTRLLVL.

The CDR3 DNA reads TGTGCCAAACGCGGAGGGGATACGCAGTATTTT. Translated: CAKRGGDTQYF. The rearrangement links TRBV2 to TRBJ2-3, with TRBD2 as a possible D gene (6 bases). Germline CDR1 SNHLY, CDR2 FYNNEI. V was pared by 10 bases and J by 6 bases, with 11 bases between. This CDR3 is 11 amino acids long. Supplemented by reference TRBV2 and TRBJ2-3, the full variable domain reads EPEVTQTPSHQVTQMGQEVILRCVPISNHLYFYWYRQILGQKVEFLVSFYNNEISEKSEIFDDQFSVERPDGSNFTLKIRSTKLEDSAMYFCAKRGGDTQYFGPGTRLTVL.

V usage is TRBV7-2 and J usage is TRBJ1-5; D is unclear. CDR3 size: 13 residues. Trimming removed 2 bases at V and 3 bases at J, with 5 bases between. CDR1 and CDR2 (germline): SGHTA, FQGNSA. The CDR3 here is CASSLTINQPQHF. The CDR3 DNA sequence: TGTGCCAGCAGCTTAACCATCAATCAGCCCCAGCATTTT.

The CDR3 here is CAWSRSLVAGVVDTQYF. CDR3 nucleotide sequence: TGTGCCTGGAGTAGATCCTTGGTAGCGGGGGTTGTAGATACGCAGTATTTT. The chain employs TRBV30 and TRBJ2-3, with TRBD2 matching over 9 bases. Germline CDR1 GTSNPN, CDR2 SVGIG (reference sequence). Trimming removed 2 bases from V and 5 bases from J; junction bases left unmatched: 14. This CDR3 region has 17 residues.

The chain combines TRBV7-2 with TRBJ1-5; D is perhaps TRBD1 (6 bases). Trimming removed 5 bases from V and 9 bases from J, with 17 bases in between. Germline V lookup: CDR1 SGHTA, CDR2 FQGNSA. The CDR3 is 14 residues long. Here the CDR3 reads CASSPDRTVGPQHF. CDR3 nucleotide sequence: TGTGCCAGCAGCCCCGACAGGACCGTCGGGCCCCAGCATTTT.

The CDR3 region has the DNA TGTGCCAGCAGTTTACAAAGCGGGCCCTACGAGCAGTACTTC. Translated: CASSLQSGPYEQYF. The chain links TRBV28 to TRBJ2-7; D possibly corresponds to TRBD2 (6 bases). Germline V CDR1 and CDR2: MDHEN, SYDVKM. V was clipped by 2 bases and J by 2 bases, with 10 bases between them. This CDR3 has 14 residues.

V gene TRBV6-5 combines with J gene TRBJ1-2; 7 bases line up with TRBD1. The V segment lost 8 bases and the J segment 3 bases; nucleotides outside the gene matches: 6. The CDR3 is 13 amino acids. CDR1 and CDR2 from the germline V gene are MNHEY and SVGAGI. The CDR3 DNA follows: TGTGCCAGCGCTAAGGGGGCTCACTATGGCTACACCTTC. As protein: CASAKGAHYGYTF.

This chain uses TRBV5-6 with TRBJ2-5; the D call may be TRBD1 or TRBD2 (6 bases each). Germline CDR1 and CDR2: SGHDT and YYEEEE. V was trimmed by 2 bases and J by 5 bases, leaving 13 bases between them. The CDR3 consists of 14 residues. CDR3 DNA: TGTGCCAGCAGCTTTTCGGGGGCGCGGGAGACCCAGTACTTC. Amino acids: CASSFSGARETQYF.

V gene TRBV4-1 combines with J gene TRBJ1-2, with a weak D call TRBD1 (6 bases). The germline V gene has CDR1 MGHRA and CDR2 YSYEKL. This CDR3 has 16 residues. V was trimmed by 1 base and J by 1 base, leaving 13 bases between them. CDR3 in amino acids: CASSQVMAGDNYGYTF. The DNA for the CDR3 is TGCGCCAGCAGCCAAGTTATGGCAGGGGATAACTATGGCTACACCTTC.

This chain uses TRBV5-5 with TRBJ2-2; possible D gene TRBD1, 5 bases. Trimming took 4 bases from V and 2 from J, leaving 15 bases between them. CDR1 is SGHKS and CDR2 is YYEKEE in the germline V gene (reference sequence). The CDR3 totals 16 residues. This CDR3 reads CASSRGAGINTGELFF. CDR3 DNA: TGTGCCAGCAGCAGGGGTGCAGGGATAAACACCGGGGAGCTGTTTTTT.

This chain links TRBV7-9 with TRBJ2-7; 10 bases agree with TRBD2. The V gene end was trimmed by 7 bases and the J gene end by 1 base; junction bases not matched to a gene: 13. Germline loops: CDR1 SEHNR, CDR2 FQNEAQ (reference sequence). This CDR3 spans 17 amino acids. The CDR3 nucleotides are TGTGCCAGCAACCTTACCGGGACTAGCGAAAAGTCCTACGAGCAGTACTTC. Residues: CASNLTGTSEKSYEQYF.

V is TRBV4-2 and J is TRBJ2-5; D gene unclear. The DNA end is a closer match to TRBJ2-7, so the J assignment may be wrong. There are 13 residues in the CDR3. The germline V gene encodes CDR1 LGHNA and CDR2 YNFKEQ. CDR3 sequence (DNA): TGTGCCAGCAGCCAAGGGTCCGTTTTCGAGCAGTACTTC. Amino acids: CASSQGSVFEQYF.